This T cell receptor (beta chain) is from a study of shared clonotypes between healthy human individuals. Positively selected for CCR7, the CD45RO-negative cells used as naive CD8 cells excluded terminally differentiated effector memory CD45RA+ cells. Study-level points and caveats: Only blood was sampled; tissue repertoires likely differ. Clonotype sharing levels among donors were expected to vary with sequencing depth.

As to this clone: Its target is not known.

The authors split each subset's genomic DNA evenly across several immunoSEQ plates. In the study's own analysis: As immunoSEQ supplied junction-only sequences (without quality scores), filtering differed. The repertoire was sequenced with immunoSEQ multiplex PCR; TCRdb's copy has only in-frame clones and lacks some. Clonal size and the V and J genes are those of that table, whereas D and trimming came from the DNA. The sample has millions of clones, just over 90% seen once. The origin of this receptor is a man between 18 and 35 years old in good health. Some clones in this sample may be carry-over from other donors' samples. Material for sequencing was naive CD8+ T cells from PBMCs.

The CDR3 here is CASSLLGGPTNSPLHF. In DNA form, the CDR3 reads TGTGCCAGCAGCTTGTTGGGGGGGCCGACAAATTCACCCCTCCACTTT. This chain uses TRBV13 with TRBJ1-6, with D possibly TRBD1 on 6 matching bases. The V and J ends lost 3 bases and 7 bases respectively, with 16 bases between them. This CDR3 has 16 residues. The germline gives CDR1 PRHDT, CDR2 FYEKMQ (reference sequence).